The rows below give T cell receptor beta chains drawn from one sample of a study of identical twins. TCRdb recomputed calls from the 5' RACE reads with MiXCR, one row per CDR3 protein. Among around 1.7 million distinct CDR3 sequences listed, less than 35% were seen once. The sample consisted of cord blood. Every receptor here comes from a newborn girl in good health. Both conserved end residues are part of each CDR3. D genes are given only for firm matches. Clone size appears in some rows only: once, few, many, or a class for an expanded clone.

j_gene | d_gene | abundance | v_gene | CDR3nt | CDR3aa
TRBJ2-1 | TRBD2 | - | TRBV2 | TGTGCCAGCAGTGAAGCGCGGCTAGCGGGATACAATGAGCAGTTCTTC | CASSEARLAGYNEQFF
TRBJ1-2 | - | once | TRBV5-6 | TGTGCCAGCAGCTTGGACCAGGAAGGCTATGGCTACACCTTC | CASSLDQEGYGYTF
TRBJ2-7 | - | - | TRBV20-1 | TGCAGTGCTAGAGATAGACTAAATACCTACGAGCAGTACTTC | CSARDRLNTYEQYF
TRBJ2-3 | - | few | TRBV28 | TGTGCCAGCCGTATCAGGGCAGATACGCAGTATTTT | CASRIRADTQYF
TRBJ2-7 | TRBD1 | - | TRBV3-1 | TGTGCCAGCAGCCTCCGACCGGGACAGGGGGCCTACGAGCAGTACTTC | CASSLRPGQGAYEQYF
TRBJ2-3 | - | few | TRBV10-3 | TGTGCCACCCGGGAGAGAGTCACAGATACGCAGTATTTT | CATRERVTDTQYF
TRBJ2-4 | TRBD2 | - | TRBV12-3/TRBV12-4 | TGTGCCAGCAGTTCAGCGGGAGGGCAGCAGTACTTC | CASSSAGGQQYF
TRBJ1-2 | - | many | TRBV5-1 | TGCGCCAGCAGATATTCGGAGGTCTATGGCTACACCTTC | CASRYSEVYGYTF
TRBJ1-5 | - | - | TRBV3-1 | TGTGCCAGCAGCCAAGCCCAAAGGGGCCAGCCCCAGCATTTT | CASSQAQRGQPQHF
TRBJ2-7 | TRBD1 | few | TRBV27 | TGTGCCAGCAGCCCCTACGAGGACAGGGCCTTTTACGAGCAGTACTTC | CASSPYEDRAFYEQYF
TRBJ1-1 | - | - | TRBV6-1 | TGTGCCAGCAGTCCCTCCGGGGCAGGGCGCTATCAAAAGAACACTGAAGCTTTCTTT | CASSPSGAGRYQKNTEAFF
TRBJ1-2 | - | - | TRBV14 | TGTGCCAGCAGCCAAGGTAACCCGGTTTTGATGGATTGGGACTATGGCTACACCTTC | CASSQGNPVLMDWDYGYTF
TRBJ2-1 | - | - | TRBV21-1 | TGTGCCAGCAGCAAAATCCGGGATAGACGCAATGAGCAGTTCTTC | CASSKIRDRRNEQFF
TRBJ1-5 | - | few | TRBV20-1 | TGCAGTGCTAGAGATGTCAATCAGCCCCAGCATTTT | CSARDVNQPQHF
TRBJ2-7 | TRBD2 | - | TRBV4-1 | TGCGCCAGCAGCCAACATGGACTAGCGGGAGAGCCCTACGAGCAGTACTTC | CASSQHGLAGEPYEQYF
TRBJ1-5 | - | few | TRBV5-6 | TGTGCCAGCAGCCGTACGGACAGTTATAGCAATCAGCCCCAGCATTTT | CASSRTDSYSNQPQHF
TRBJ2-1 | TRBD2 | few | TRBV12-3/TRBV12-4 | TGTGCCAGCAGACTAAATAGCGGGGGTCGAAACAATGAGCAGTTCTTC | CASRLNSGGRNNEQFF
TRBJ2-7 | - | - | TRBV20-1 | TGCAGTGCTAGTGAGCAGGTTGAGTACGAGCAGTACTTC | CSASEQVEYEQYF
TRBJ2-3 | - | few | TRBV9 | TGTGCCAGCAGCCCCTCCCCGACTCTCACAGATACGCAGTATTTT | CASSPSPTLTDTQYF
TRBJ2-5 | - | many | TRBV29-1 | TGCAGCGTACGGGGGATGGAGACCCAGTACTTC | CSVRGMETQYF
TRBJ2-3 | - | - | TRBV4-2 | TGTGCCAGCAGCCAAGGAAGCGGGTCCCGAACAGATACGCAGTATTTT | CASSQGSGSRTDTQYF
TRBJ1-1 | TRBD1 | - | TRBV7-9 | TGTGCCAGCAGCTTTTCCGGGACAGGGGGTGTTGAAGCTTTCTTT | CASSFSGTGGVEAFF
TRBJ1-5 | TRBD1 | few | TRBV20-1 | TGCAGTGCAAAGACAGGGAGGGATCAGCCCCAGCATTTT | CSAKTGRDQPQHF
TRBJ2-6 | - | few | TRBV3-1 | TGTGCCAGCAGCCAACTGGGTTTCTCTGGGGCCAACGTCCTGACTTTC | CASSQLGFSGANVLTF
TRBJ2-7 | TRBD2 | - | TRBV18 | TGTGCCAGCTCACCAAGTCTGGTTAGCGGGAGATGGGAGGAGCAGTACTTC | CASSPSLVSGRWEEQYF
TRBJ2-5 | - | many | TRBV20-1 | TGCAGTGCTGACAGTACCCAAGAGACCCAGTACTTC | CSADSTQETQYF
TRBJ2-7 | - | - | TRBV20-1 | TGCAGTGCCACAACTCCGTCCTACGAGCAGTACTTC | CSATTPSYEQYF
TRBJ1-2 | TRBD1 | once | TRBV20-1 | TGCAGTGCTTTCGACAGGGGAGGCTACACCTTC | CSAFDRGGYTF
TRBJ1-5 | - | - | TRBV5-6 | TGTGCCAGCAGCCCCGGCATGGGGGTAGGCAATCAGCCCCAGCATTTT | CASSPGMGVGNQPQHF
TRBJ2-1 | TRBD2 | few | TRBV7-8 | TGTGCCAGCAGCTTACGGGCTAGCGGGAGGGGATACAATGAGCAGTTCTTC | CASSLRASGRGYNEQFF
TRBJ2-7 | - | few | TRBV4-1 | TGCGCCAGCAGCCAAGATGGGACCTCAACCTACGAGCAGTACTTC | CASSQDGTSTYEQYF
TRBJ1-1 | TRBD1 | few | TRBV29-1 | TGCAGCGCCCGATCCCCCGGACAGGCTAAAGCTGAAGCTTTCTTT | CSARSPGQAKAEAFF
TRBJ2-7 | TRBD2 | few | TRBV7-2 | TGTGCCAGCAGCCCCAGCGGGAGTACCCACGAGCAGTACTTC | CASSPSGSTHEQYF
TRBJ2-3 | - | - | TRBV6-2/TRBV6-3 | TGTGCCAGCAGTTACGGGCTGGGTCGGACGCAGTATTTT | CASSYGLGRTQYF
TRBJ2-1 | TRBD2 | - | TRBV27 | TGTGCCAGCAGTTTCCTGACTAGCGGGACCTACAATGAGCAGTTCTTC | CASSFLTSGTYNEQFF
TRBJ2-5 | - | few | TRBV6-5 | TGTGCCAGCGGTAAAGCCGGTGTAGAGACCCAGTACTTC | CASGKAGVETQYF
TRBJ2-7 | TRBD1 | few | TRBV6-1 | TGTGCCAGCACCGAGGGACAGGCGCACTACGAGCAGTACTTC | CASTEGQAHYEQYF
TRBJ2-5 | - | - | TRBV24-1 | TGTGCCACCAGTGATCTGGGGCGGAATGAGCAGTACTTC | CATSDLGRNEQYF
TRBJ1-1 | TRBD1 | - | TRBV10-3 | TGTGCCATCAGCGAGGGACAGTCACGCTATGGGGCTTTCTTT | CAISEGQSRYGAFF
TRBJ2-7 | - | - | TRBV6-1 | TGTGCCAGCAGTGAAGGGCCCGGACCATACGAGCAGTACTTC | CASSEGPGPYEQYF
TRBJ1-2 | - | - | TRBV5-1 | TGCGCCAGCAGCTTACCCGAAACAGGGATGGGTGGTGGCTACACCTTC | CASSLPETGMGGGYTF
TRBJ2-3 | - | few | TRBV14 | TGTGCCAGCAGCCACAAGGGGACCCGCACAGATACGCAGTATTTT | CASSHKGTRTDTQYF
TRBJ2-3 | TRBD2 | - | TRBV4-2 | TGTGCCAGCAGCCAAGAACGACTAGCGGGGGGCTTCCGGGCCGATACGCAGTATTTT | CASSQERLAGGFRADTQYF
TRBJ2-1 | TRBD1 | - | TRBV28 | TGTGCCAGCAACCCCGAACGGGACAGGGGTTACGATGAGCAGTTCTTC | CASNPERDRGYDEQFF
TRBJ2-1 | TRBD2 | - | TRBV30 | TGTGCCTGGAGTACTGGACTAGCGGGTTACAATGAGCAGTTCTTC | CAWSTGLAGYNEQFF
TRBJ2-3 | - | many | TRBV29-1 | TGCAGCGTCCTAGTACCCGGGAAGCCCTACACAGATACGCAGTATTTT | CSVLVPGKPYTDTQYF
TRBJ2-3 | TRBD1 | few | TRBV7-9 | TGTGCCAGCAGCTTAGGGACAGGGCCCCGCACAGATACGCAGTATTTT | CASSLGTGPRTDTQYF
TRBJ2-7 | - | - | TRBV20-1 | TGCAGTGCTAGAGATAGTTCTGGGCAGGTTGTTACCTACAATGAGCAGTACTTC | CSARDSSGQVVTYNEQYF
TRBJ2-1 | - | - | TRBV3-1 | TGTGCCAGCAGCCAAGTCTGGGGAAGCTCCTACAATGAGCAGTTCTTC | CASSQVWGSSYNEQFF
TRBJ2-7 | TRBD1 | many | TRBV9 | TGTGCCAGCAGCGTAGGGACAGGGGGCTGGTTCGAGCAGTACTTC | CASSVGTGGWFEQYF
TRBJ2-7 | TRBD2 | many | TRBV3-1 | TGTGCCAGCAGCCTTGGACTAGCGGAGCACTACGAGCAGTACTTC | CASSLGLAEHYEQYF
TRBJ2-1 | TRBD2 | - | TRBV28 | TGTGCCAGTATTAGCGGGAGGGAGCAGTTCTTC | CASISGREQFF
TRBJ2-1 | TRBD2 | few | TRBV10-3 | TGTGCCATCGGAGGGACTAGCGGGGCGAACTACAATGAGCAGTTCTTC | CAIGGTSGANYNEQFF